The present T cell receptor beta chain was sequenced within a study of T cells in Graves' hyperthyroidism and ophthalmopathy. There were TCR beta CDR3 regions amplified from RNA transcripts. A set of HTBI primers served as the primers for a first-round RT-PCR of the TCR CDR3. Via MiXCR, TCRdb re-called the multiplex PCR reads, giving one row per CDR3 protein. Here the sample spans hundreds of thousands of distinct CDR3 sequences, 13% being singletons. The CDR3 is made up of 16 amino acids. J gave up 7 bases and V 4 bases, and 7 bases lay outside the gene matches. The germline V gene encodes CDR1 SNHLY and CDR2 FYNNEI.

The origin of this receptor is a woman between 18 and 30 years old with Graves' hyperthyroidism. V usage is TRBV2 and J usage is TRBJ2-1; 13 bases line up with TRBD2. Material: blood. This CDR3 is CASSGPGLAGRNEQFF. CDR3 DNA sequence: TGTGCCAGCAGTGGTCCGGGACTAGCGGGAAGGAATGAGCAGTTCTTC.